This paragraph covers one T cell receptor beta chain sequence. What it recognizes is unknown. Trimming removed 2 bases from V and 2 bases from J, with 18 bases in between. Per the germline V gene, CDR1 is SEHNR and CDR2 is FQNEAQ (reference sequence). The CDR3 runs to 17 residues. These data are taken from a study of beta chain features in type 1 diabetes. Study conclusions and caveats: Any HLA-type effect on TCRB rearrangement remained unresolved here. Type 1 diabetes patients had TCRB CDR3s that were shorter (moderately but significantly so) in all four CD4+ subsets.

TCRB transcripts that were expressed got sequenced, as all of the isolated RNA had been reverse transcribed. Generated by immunoSEQ multiplex PCR, the TCRdb table keeps only in-frame clones and is missing some. This table has around 170,000 clones, approximately 10% appearing once. The chain recombines TRBV7-9 with TRBJ2-5; TRBD2 might be the D (6 bases). The source of this sequence is a woman in her twenties or thirties with type 1 diabetes. The sample taken for sequencing was central memory CD4+ T cells from blood. The CDR3 bases are TGTGCCAGCAGCTTACGAGGGACGGGGGTGTGGCAAGAGACCCAGTACTTC. Its translation is CASSLRGTGVWQETQYF.